Described below is a single T cell receptor (beta chain) sequence and its context. This entry is derived from a study of T cells expressing NK-cell markers. The CDR3 extends over 13 amino acids. Germline CDR1 reads DFQATT; CDR2 reads SNEGSKA (reference sequence). TCRdb reworked the 5' RACE reads into one entry per CDR3 protein, no DNA. Here the sample table reports hundreds of thousands of distinct CDR3 sequences. The sample was blood T cells: a sorted CD56 or NKG2C T cell subset, CD4+ or CD8+ T cells, or bulk PBMC T cells (not recorded which). The chain recombines TRBV20-1 with TRBJ2-7. The sequence derives from a woman between 18 and 70 years old in good health. The CDR3 sequence is CSAPPLTSYEQYF.